This T cell receptor beta chain was profiled in a study of identical twins. CDR1 and CDR2 from the germline V gene are SGDLS and YYNGEE. V lost 4 bases and J lost 3; bases outside the gene matches: 6. The CDR3 loop spans 15 amino acids. This clonotype was seen many times. The cDNA had a unique molecular identifier and a template-switch universal primer site. Using its own MiXCR run on the 5' RACE reads, TCRdb lists one record per CDR3 protein. Of roughly 710,000 distinct CDR3 sequences listed, 5.5% to 6.5% are singletons. The sample taken for sequencing was naive T cells sorted from blood. The sequence derives from a man between 18 and 29 years old in good health. The V and J genes are TRBV9 and TRBJ1-2, with 10 nucleotides matching TRBD1. CDR3 DNA sequence: TGTGCCAGCAGCATTCGGACAGGGGGAGACTATGGCTACACCTTC. This codes for CASSIRTGGDYGYTF. The full variable domain, with the rest looked up from reference TRBV9 and TRBJ1-2, is DSGVTQTPKHLITATGQRVTLRCSPRSGDLSVYWYQQSLDQGLQFLIQYYNGEERAKGNILERFSAQQFPDLHSELNLSSLELGDSALYFCASSIRTGGDYGYTFGSGTRLTVV.